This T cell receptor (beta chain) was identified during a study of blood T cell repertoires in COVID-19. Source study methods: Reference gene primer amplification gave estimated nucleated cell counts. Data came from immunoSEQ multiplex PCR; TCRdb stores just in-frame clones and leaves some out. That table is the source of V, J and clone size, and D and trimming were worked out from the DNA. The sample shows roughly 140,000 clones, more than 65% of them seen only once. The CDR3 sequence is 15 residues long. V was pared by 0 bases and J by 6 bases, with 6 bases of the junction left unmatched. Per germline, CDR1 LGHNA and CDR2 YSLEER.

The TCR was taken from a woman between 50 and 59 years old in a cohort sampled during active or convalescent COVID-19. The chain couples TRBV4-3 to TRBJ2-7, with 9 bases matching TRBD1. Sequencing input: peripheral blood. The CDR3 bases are TGCGCCAGCAGCCAAGAGGGACAGGGCCATACCGAGCAGTACTTC. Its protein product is CASSQEGQGHTEQYF.